This TCR beta chain was found in a study of T-cell memory formation after mild COVID-19. Study outcomes and limitations: Some clones that responded turned up in pre-infection memory, which suggests that cross-reactive memory joined in. Mainly in CM and EM were contracting CD4+ clones; CD8+ were in EMRA. Clones that shrank (day 15 to 85) were balanced CD4/CD8, whereas later expanders leaned CD4+.

Note on this clonotype: What it binds is unknown.

TCRdb re-analysed the 5' RACE reads in MiXCR, keeping a single row per CDR3 protein. The sample has about 240,000 distinct CDR3 sequences; 8% to 9.5% are singletons. The CDR3 sequence is 14 residues long. V was clipped by 5 bases and J by 3 bases, with 10 bases between them. Germline assignment: CDR1 SEHNR and CDR2 FQNEAQ (reference sequence). The chain uses TRBV7-9 and TRBJ2-2, with D perhaps given as TRBD1 or TRBD2 (5 bases each). The clonotype comes from a man aged 18 to 30 who had mild COVID-19 (a few samples of this study predate the infection). Cell type and time point are not known. Material for sequencing was PBMCs or a T cell subset sorted from them (not recorded which). CDR3 DNA: TGTGCCAGCAGCCGGGACGGATACACCGGGGAGCTGTTTTTT. This gives the protein CASSRDGYTGELFF.